The source of this T cell receptor beta chain is a study of blood T cell repertoires in COVID-19. Background on the study: Spain, Italy and the United States supplied samples that represented acute and convalescent COVID-19.

In germline, CDR1 is MNHEY, CDR2 SVGAGI. V was shortened by 2 bases and J by 4 bases, with 11 bases between the two germline ends. The CDR3 sequence is 14 residues long. Clinical history reported by participants formed the basis on which cohorts were assigned. Authors' analysis steps: The assay estimated nucleated cells by amplifying reference gene primers. Measured with immunoSEQ multiplex PCR; TCRdb has only the in-frame clones, and not every one. V and J calls and clone size are given by that table; D and trimming were obtained from the DNA. Among some 330,000 clones listed, 80% to 90% were seen once.

The chain recombines TRBV6-5 with TRBJ1-2; the D gene is possibly TRBD1 (6 bases). This sequence was found in a man younger than 40 who had recovered from COVID-19. Material: PBMCs or T cells enriched from blood (not recorded which). The CDR3 loop is CASSYRQGFYGYTF. The CDR3, as DNA: TGTGCCAGCAGTTACCGTCAGGGGTTCTATGGCTACACCTTC.